This T cell receptor beta chain was obtained from a study of control samples from healthy donors and cancer patients. This CDR3 spans 15 amino acids. The germline V and J ends were trimmed by 1 base and 7 bases, with 14 bases remaining between them. Germline lookup yields CDR1 LGHDT and CDR2 YNNKEL (reference sequence). The method was immunoSEQ multiplex PCR; TCRdb's version includes in-frame clones alone and lacks a portion of them. The table lists 170,000 or so clones, more than 85% of them singletons. This clone was counted once. The sequenced sample consisted of blood. The chain joins TRBV3-1 (or the pseudogene TRBV3-2) to TRBJ1-3, with D perhaps matching TRBD1 (5 bases). The clonotype comes from a woman between 40 and 55 years old in good health. Here the CDR3 reads CASSQVWGSGNTIYF. Written as DNA, the CDR3 is TGTGCCAGCAGCCAAGTATGGGGCTCGGGGAACACCATATATTTT.